The 18 T cell receptor beta chains in this list originate from one sample, sequenced in a study of T cell responses to AZD1222 COVID-19 vaccine. Assay: immunoSEQ multiplex PCR; the TCRdb copy retains only in-frame clones and omits some. The table lists about 160,000 clones, around 89% of them singletons. This sample comprised peripheral blood, obtained 28 days after the second AZD1222 dose. The receptors come from an adult who received the AZD1222 COVID-19 vaccine.

The chain links TRBV25-1 to TRBJ1-2; 7 bases align to TRBD1. The CDR3 sequence is 16 residues long. V lost 3 bases and J lost 2; bases outside the gene matches: 9. Germline V lookup: CDR1 MGHDK, CDR2 SYGVNS. The CDR3 here is CASSEYTGTANYGYTF. The CDR3 nucleotides read TGTGCCAGCAGTGAGTATACCGGGACAGCAAACTATGGCTACACCTTC.

CDR3: CASSSINGAEQFF. CDR3 DNA: TGTGCCAGCAGTTCGATCAATGGGGCAGAGCAGTTCTTC. The chain has TRBV12-3 or TRBV12-4 and TRBJ2-1; D is possibly TRBD1 (5 bases). The CDR3 spans 13 residues. Trimming left V 4 bases short and J 10 bases short, with 14 bases between.

This sequence joins TRBV5-1 and TRBJ2-3; D gene unclear. This CDR3 contains 13 residues. Germline CDR1 reads SGHRS; CDR2 reads YFSETQ. Trimming took off 0 bases at V and 1 base at J, with 3 bases between the two ends. DNA of the CDR3: TGCGCCAGCAGCTTGGACGGCACAGATACGCAGTATTTT. The encoded protein is CASSLDGTDTQYF.

The V and J genes are TRBV27 and TRBJ1-1, with TRBD1 as a possible D gene (5 bases). CDR1 and CDR2 from the germline V gene are MNHEY and SMNVEV (reference sequence). The CDR3 covers 14 residues. Trimming took 0 bases from V and 3 from J, leaving 8 bases between them. DNA for the CDR3: TGTGCCAGCAGTTTATCGAGAGGGGACACTGAAGCTTTCTTT. Protein product: CASSLSRGDTEAFF.

The chain uses TRBV10-3 and TRBJ1-6; a weak D match, TRBD1 (5 bases). The CDR3 extends over 14 amino acids. The germline V and J ends were trimmed by 4 bases and 7 bases, with 11 bases remaining between them. CDR1 ENHRY and CDR2 SYGVKD come from the germline V gene. The CDR3 protein is CAISVGGMNSPLHF. Written as DNA, the CDR3 is TGTGCCATCAGTGTTGGGGGAATGAATTCACCCCTCCACTTT.

This clone showed up just a few times. The chain couples TRBV3-1 (or the pseudogene TRBV3-2) to TRBJ1-3; tentatively, D is TRBD1 (5 bases). Trimming removed 1 base at V and 4 bases at J, with 17 bases between. Per germline, CDR1 LGHDT and CDR2 YNNKEL (reference sequence). The CDR3 has 17 residues. The CDR3 coding sequence is TGTGCCAGCAGCCAAGGCGGGCCAGGGCTTCGGGGAAACACCATATATTTT. Encoded protein: CASSQGGPGLRGNTIYF.

The chain has TRBV7-8 and TRBJ2-3; D is unclear. The germline V gene encodes CDR1 SGHVS and CDR2 FQNEAQ. The CDR3 is made up of 12 amino acids. With 1 base removed from V and 5 bases from J, the gap between germline ends came to 4 bases. CDR3 DNA sequence: TGTGCCAGCAGCTTAGAATTAGATACGCAGTATTTT. Encoded protein: CASSLELDTQYF.

J is TRBJ1-5 and V is TRBV6-5; D is ambiguous. Germline V lookup: CDR1 MNHEY, CDR2 SVGAGI. This CDR3 has 13 residues. Trimming took off 4 bases at V and 7 bases at J, with 11 bases between the two ends. This CDR3 is CASSSFAGQPQHF. The DNA for the CDR3 is TGTGCCAGCAGTTCCTTTGCAGGCCAGCCCCAGCATTTT.

This chain connects TRBV10-3 to TRBJ1-2; D is unclear. The CDR3 is 12 amino acids. The ends were cut back, 3 bases at V and 8 bases at J, with 10 bases in the middle. Germline CDR1 reads ENHRY; CDR2 reads SYGVKD. CDR3 DNA sequence: TGTGCCATCAGTGACGAAGAAGGAGGCTACACCTTC. Encoded protein: CAISDEEGGYTF.

The chain couples TRBV3-1 (or the pseudogene TRBV3-2) to TRBJ1-3, with unresolved D. V gave up 1 base and J gave up 0 bases, with 10 bases separating them. CDR1 LGHDT and CDR2 YNNKEL come from the germline V gene (reference sequence). The CDR3 sequence is 16 residues long. The CDR3 DNA is TGTGCCAGCAGCCAAGTTCCGGGGAGCTCTGGAAACACCATATATTTT. Translated, it gives CASSQVPGSSGNTIYF.

This chain uses TRBV30 with TRBJ1-2; D remains unclear. The germline V and J ends were trimmed by 4 bases and 2 bases, with 8 bases remaining between them. Germline lookup yields CDR1 GTSNPN and CDR2 SVGIG (reference sequence). The CDR3 runs 12 residues. CDR3 coding DNA: TGTGCCTGGAAGGGTGAGAACTATGGCTACACCTTC. Its protein is CAWKGENYGYTF.

This chain uses TRBV5-1 with TRBJ1-2; unclear D gene. Looked up from germline, CDR1 is SGHRS and CDR2 is YFSETQ. The CDR3 consists of 16 residues. The V end was cut by 1 base, the J end by 3 bases, with 16 bases between. For the CDR3, the DNA is TGCGCCAGCAGCTTGATGCTGGCGGGTCTAGACTATGGCTACACCTTC. Translating gives CASSLMLAGLDYGYTF.

The chain recombines TRBV2 with TRBJ1-3, with no clear D. The germline V gene has CDR1 SNHLY and CDR2 FYNNEI. This CDR3 contains 14 residues. Trimming cost V 3 bases and J 2 bases, with 8 bases left between them. The CDR3 region is CASSDSTAGNTIYF. The CDR3 DNA reads TGTGCCAGCAGTGATTCAACAGCTGGAAACACCATATATTTT.

The chain links TRBV19 to TRBJ1-2; TRBD1 matches at 7 bases. The CDR3 is made up of 16 amino acids. Germline V lookup: CDR1 LNHDA, CDR2 SQIVND (reference sequence). After removal of 7 bases from V and 8 bases from J, the junction contained 19 bases not matched to a gene. CDR3 amino acids: CASTPGGRTGSVGYTF. The CDR3 DNA reads as TGTGCCAGTACCCCCGGGGGGAGGACAGGATCTGTAGGCTACACCTTC.

The CDR3, as DNA: TGTGCCAGCAGCGTTGGCCCGAACACTGAAGCTTTCTTT. Its translation is CASSVGPNTEAFF. V and J are TRBV9 and TRBJ1-1, with no clear D. Trimming stripped 2 bases from V and 1 base from J, with 6 bases between. Germline CDR1 and CDR2: SGDLS and YYNGEE. The CDR3 extends over 13 amino acids.

The J gene is TRBJ1-6, the V gene TRBV30; perhaps TRBD1 as D (6 bases). V dropped 0 bases and J dropped 9 bases, with 15 bases sitting between them. CDR1 GTSNPN and CDR2 SVGIG come from the germline V gene (reference sequence). The length of the CDR3 is 15 residues. The CDR3 loop reads CAWSVRGTRGSPLHF. The DNA of the CDR3 is TGTGCCTGGAGTGTACGGGGGACAAGGGGTTCACCCCTCCACTTT. The full variable domain, its missing parts supplied by reference TRBV30 and TRBJ1-6, is SQTIHQWPATLVQPVGSPLSLECTVEGTSNPNLYWYRQAAGRGLQLLFYSVGIGQISSEVPQNLSASRPQDRQFILSSKKLLLSDSGFYLCAWSVRGTRGSPLHFGNGTRLTVT.

The chain carries TRBV11-2 and TRBJ1-3; no reliable D call. The CDR3 extends over 12 amino acids. CDR1 and CDR2 from the germline V gene are SGHAT and FQNNGV. Trimming stripped 5 bases from V and 4 bases from J, with 6 bases between. CDR3 residues: CASSVTGNTIYF. The CDR3 region has the DNA TGTGCCAGCAGCGTTACAGGAAACACCATATATTTT.

The rearrangement joins TRBV6-1 to TRBJ1-1; D might be TRBD1 (5 bases). V was pared by 2 bases and J by 4 bases, with 11 bases between. The CDR3 contains 14 residues. Germline V gives CDR1 MNHNS, CDR2 SASEGT. CDR3 residues: CASSELPRVTEAFF. The CDR3 DNA follows: TGTGCCAGCAGTGAATTACCCAGGGTCACTGAAGCTTTCTTT.